This T cell receptor beta chain was found in a study of shared clonotypes between healthy human individuals. Study in general: Researchers drew samples from two women and a few men aged 18 to 49.

Evenly divided among several immunoSEQ plates was the genomic DNA of each subset. Profiling relied on immunoSEQ multiplex PCR, and the TCRdb table lists in-frame clones only, not all of them. The sample records 550,000 to 850,000 clones, 74% being singletons. Donors had no recently reported acute infections or vaccinations and were HIV-negative. Turning to this clone: Its target is unknown.

Whole-study findings and limits: The study found roughly 5% of naive CD4 clonotypes shared across four donors.

What was sequenced was memory CD4+ T cells sorted from blood. Subset of the sample: CD45RA-negative fraction. The TCR comes from a woman in her twenties or thirties in good health.

CDR3 region: CSAGLAVGTQYF. In DNA form, the CDR3 reads TGCAGCGCTGGACTAGCGGTAGGGACCCAGTACTTC. The rearrangement joins TRBV29-1 to TRBJ2-5; 10 bases map to TRBD2. The CDR3 loop spans 12 amino acids. Trimming took 7 bases from V and 7 from J; bases not matched to a gene: 6. Germline assignment: CDR1 SQVTM and CDR2 ANQGSEA.